Listed below are T cell receptor beta chains from one sample, sequenced in a study of blood T cell repertoires in COVID-19. The data were produced by immunoSEQ multiplex PCR, yet TCRdb's version contains in-frame clones alone and is incomplete. The sample holds about 200,000 clones, 65% to 90% seen once. What was sequenced was peripheral blood. These receptors were taken from a man between 45 and 60 years old with acute or convalescent COVID-19. CDR3s include the opening cysteine and the closing phenylalanine or tryptophan. A D gene is named only where the DNA matches it firmly. Only part of the rows carry a size: once, few, many, or a class if the clone is expanded.

.,TRBJ2-2,.,TRBV2,CASTFEPRTNTGELFF,TGTGCCAGCACCTTCGAACCGAGGACGAACACCGGGGAGCTGTTTTTT
.,TRBJ2-2,.,TRBV2,CASSYRVGGELFF,TGTGCCAGCAGTTACAGGGTCGGCGGGGAGCTGTTTTTT
.,TRBJ1-3,.,TRBV18,CASSPQSHTGNTIYF,TGTGCCAGCTCACCCCAGTCCCATACTGGAAACACCATATATTTT
TRBD1,TRBJ1-2,few,TRBV29-1,CSVEDMGTGGHGYTF,TGCAGCGTTGAAGATATGGGGACAGGGGGCCATGGCTACACCTTC
TRBD1,TRBJ2-2,.,TRBV5-1,CASSHGTGGNTGELFF,TGCGCCAGCAGCCATGGGACAGGGGGGAACACCGGGGAGCTGTTTTTT
.,TRBJ1-5,once,TRBV4-2,CASSQDLRNQPQHF,TGTGCCAGCAGCCAAGATTTGAGGAATCAGCCCCAGCATTTT
.,TRBJ1-2,.,TRBV5-1,CASSLGWRGYTF,TGCGCCAGCAGCTTGGGATGGAGGGGCTACACCTTC
.,TRBJ1-4,few,TRBV6-6,CASALRDGSEKLFF,TGTGCCAGCGCCCTGCGGGACGGTTCCGAAAAACTGTTTTTT
TRBD1,TRBJ1-1,.,TRBV29-1,CSVETGVGLEAFF,TGCAGCGTTGAAACAGGGGTGGGCCTTGAAGCTTTCTTT
.,TRBJ1-6,.,TRBV9,CASSVSDYNSPLHF,TGTGCCAGCAGCGTATCAGATTATAATTCACCCCTCCACTTT
.,TRBJ2-6,.,TRBV5-1,CASSLASGSGANVLTF,TGCGCCAGCAGCTTGGCCTCGGGCTCTGGGGCCAACGTCCTGACTTTC
.,TRBJ1-1,.,TRBV12-3/TRBV12-4,CASSFGNTEAFF,TGTGCCAGCAGTTTTGGCAACACTGAAGCTTTCTTT
TRBD1,TRBJ1-6,once,TRBV25-1,CASSELVVTGGTNSPLHF,TGTGCCAGCAGTGAATTGGTCGTGACAGGGGGTACTAATTCACCCCTCCACTTT
.,TRBJ2-7,.,TRBV12-3/TRBV12-4,CASSKGAYEQYF,TGTGCCAGCAGTAAAGGGGCCTACGAGCAGTACTTC
TRBD1,TRBJ2-1,.,TRBV10-1,CASSESLSGTGGNEQFF,TGCGCCAGCAGTGAGTCCTTATCGGGGACAGGGGGCAATGAGCAGTTCTTC
.,TRBJ2-3,.,TRBV19,CASGVRDTQYF,TGTGCCAGTGGTGTTCGGGATACGCAGTATTTT
.,TRBJ2-3,.,TRBV5-1,CASSPLLGGTDTQYF,TGCGCCAGCAGCCCCCTGTTGGGCGGCACAGATACGCAGTATTTT
.,TRBJ1-5,.,TRBV2,CASSVVQGNSNQPQHF,TGTGCCAGCAGTGTGGTACAGGGCAATAGCAATCAGCCCCAGCATTTT
TRBD1,TRBJ1-2,.,TRBV6-1,CASSENHRTGVYGYTF,TGTGCCAGCAGTGAGAATCACCGAACAGGGGTATATGGCTACACCTTC
.,TRBJ1-3,.,TRBV7-9,CASSPQGYGNTIYF,TGTGCCAGCAGCCCCCAGGGTTATGGAAACACCATATATTTT
TRBD2,TRBJ2-2,.,TRBV10-3,CACHAGGRTGELFF,TGTGCCTGCCATGCGGGGGGGCGGACCGGGGAGCTGTTTTTT
.,TRBJ2-7,.,TRBV10-3,CAISDTYEQYF,TGTGCCATCAGTGACACCTACGAGCAGTACTTC
.,TRBJ2-1,.,TRBV21-1,CASSRDEQFF,TGTGCCAGCAGCCGGGATGAGCAGTTCTTC
.,TRBJ1-6,.,TRBV5-1,CASSLAGVDSPLHF,TGCGCCAGCAGCTTGGCAGGGGTGGATTCACCCCTCCACTTT
TRBD1,TRBJ2-7,.,TRBV6-5,CASRPDRAGPYEQYF,TGTGCCAGCAGACCGGACAGGGCCGGGCCCTACGAGCAGTACTTC
TRBD1,TRBJ1-2,.,TRBV5-1,CASSPSGQPDYGYTF,TGCGCCAGCAGCCCATCGGGACAGCCGGACTATGGCTACACCTTC
.,TRBJ1-1,.,TRBV11-2,CASSPSPGDTEAFF,TGTGCCAGCAGCCCCTCACCAGGGGACACTGAAGCTTTCTTT
TRBD1,TRBJ2-2,.,TRBV6-6,CASSPTGAGELFF,TGTGCCAGCTCCCCCACAGGGGCCGGGGAGCTGTTTTTT
TRBD2,TRBJ2-1,.,TRBV6-5,CASRAGDGGSNEQFF,TGTGCCAGCAGAGCTGGGGACGGGGGGAGCAATGAGCAGTTCTTC